One and the same sample provided the 26 T cell receptor beta chains below, sequenced in a study of cytomegalovirus exposure and HLA in healthy donors. Researchers ran the PCR with 60 Vbeta and 13 Jbeta primers. This table comes from immunoSEQ multiplex PCR, and its TCRdb copy is limited to in-frame clones, with some not included. The data contain about 160,000 clones, 84% of them singletons. Material: PBMCs. Receptors were obtained from a man aged 50 to 59 in good health and CMV-seropositive.

The rearrangement uses TRBV30 and TRBJ2-1; unclear D gene. CDR3 length: 13 residues. Per germline, CDR1 GTSNPN and CDR2 SVGIG (reference sequence). V was pared by 2 bases and J by 7 bases, with 12 bases between. This chain's CDR3 is CAWSPNERNEQFF. Written as DNA, the CDR3 is TGTGCCTGGAGTCCAAACGAGAGGAATGAGCAGTTCTTC.

The chain uses TRBV5-4 and TRBJ2-1, with 10 bases lining up with TRBD2. The CDR3 runs to 16 residues. Germline CDR1 and CDR2: SGHNT and YYREEE (reference sequence). The J segment lost 5 bases and the V segment lost 4 bases, leaving 9 bases of the junction unmatched. In nucleotides, the CDR3 is TGTGCCAGCAGCCCCCCAACTAGCGGGACCAACAATGAGCAGTTCTTC. It yields the protein CASSPPTSGTNNEQFF.

The gene calls are TRBV9 and TRBJ2-7; TRBD2 is a possible D gene (7 bases). Germline V gene data show CDR1 as SGDLS and CDR2 as YYNGEE. This CDR3 is 13 amino acids long. V shed 3 bases and J shed 2 bases, with 9 bases lying between them. Here the CDR3 reads CASSAGGPYEQYF. DNA of the CDR3: TGTGCCAGCAGCGCCGGGGGGCCCTACGAGCAGTACTTC.

This CDR3 is CASSPGTVNTGELFF. The CDR3 DNA reads as TGTGCCAGCAGCCCCGGGACAGTCAACACCGGGGAGCTGTTTTTT. This chain links TRBV9 with TRBJ2-2; 7 nucleotides line up with TRBD1. The germline V gene has CDR1 SGDLS and CDR2 YYNGEE. The CDR3 extends over 15 amino acids. The junction had 5 bases not matched to a gene; V was cut back by 4 bases and J by 2 bases.

This chain uses TRBV6-5 with TRBJ1-2; perhaps TRBD1 as D (5 bases). CDR1 MNHEY and CDR2 SVGAGI come from the germline V gene. This CDR3 is built from 12 residues. The V end lost 6 bases, the J end lost 4 bases, and 9 bases lay between the germline ends. The CDR3 DNA sequence: TGTGCCAGCAGCGGGGGAGGCTATGGCTACACCTTC. It is translated as CASSGGGYGYTF.

This clone occurred once. V gene TRBV4-2 combines with J gene TRBJ2-7, with a possible D match to TRBD1 (5 bases). Germline-derived CDR1 and CDR2 are LGHNA and YNFKEQ. This CDR3 is 15 amino acids long. Trimming took off 0 bases at V and 0 bases at J, with 9 bases between the two ends. CDR3 protein: CASSQDQGGSYEQYF. The DNA for the CDR3 is TGTGCCAGCAGCCAAGATCAGGGCGGCTCCTACGAGCAGTACTTC.

This chain uses TRBV19 with TRBJ2-6, with 11 bases identical to TRBD1. There are 17 residues in the CDR3. The V gene's germline CDR1 is LNHDA and CDR2 SQIVND (reference sequence). V shed 7 bases, J shed 0 bases, and the junction held 5 bases outside the gene matches. The CDR3, as DNA: TGTGCCAGTAACAGGGACAGGGGGAACTCTGGGGCCAACGTCCTGACTTTC. This codes for CASNRDRGNSGANVLTF. The entire variable domain, with the rest obtained from reference TRBV19 and TRBJ2-6, is as follows: DGGITQSPKYLFRKEGQNVTLSCEQNLNHDAMYWYRQDPGQGLRLIYYSQIVNDFQKGDIAEGYSVSREKKESFPLTVTSAQKNPTAFYLCASNRDRGNSGANVLTFGAGSRLTVL.

This clone occurred once. The V gene is TRBV2, the J gene TRBJ2-1; 9 bases align to TRBD1. The CDR3 spans 16 residues. The V gene's germline CDR1 is SNHLY and CDR2 FYNNEI. The V gene end was trimmed by 7 bases and the J gene end by 4 bases; junction bases not matched to a gene: 11. CDR3 coding DNA: TGTGCCAGCACCGTGCCGGGACAGGGAACATACAATGAGCAGTTCTTC. Residues: CASTVPGQGTYNEQFF.

The chain combines TRBV18 with TRBJ2-7; TRBD1 aligns across 8 bases. Germline loops: CDR1 KGHSH, CDR2 LQKENI. V lost 4 bases and J lost 6; bases outside the gene matches: 5. CDR3 length equals 13 residues. The DNA for the CDR3 is TGTGCCAGCTCACTATGGACAGGGCTCGAGCAGTACGTC. This sequence encodes CASSLWTGLEQYV.

This chain connects TRBV12-5 to TRBJ2-3; the D gene is possibly TRBD1 (6 bases). The CDR3 is 15 residues long. V shed 1 base and J shed 4 bases, with 12 bases lying between them. Germline V gives CDR1 LGHNT, CDR2 FRNRAP. For the CDR3, the DNA is TGTGCTAGTGGTTTGGGACAGGTCACGGCAGATACGCAGTATTTT. It translates to CASGLGQVTADTQYF.

V gene TRBV7-8 combines with J gene TRBJ2-1; 10 nucleotides agree with TRBD2. Germline trimming cut 1 base from V and 3 bases from J; bases unmatched to any gene: 12. This CDR3 spans 19 amino acids. Germline loops: CDR1 SGHVS, CDR2 FQNEAQ. CDR3 residues: CASSLGASGRSLIYNEQFF. Here the CDR3 DNA reads TGTGCCAGCAGCTTAGGGGCTAGCGGGAGAAGCCTGATCTACAATGAGCAGTTCTTC.

CDR3 sequence: CASSLGLGGTEAFF. CDR3 DNA: TGTGCCAGCAGCTTAGGATTAGGGGGAACTGAAGCTTTCTTT. The gene calls are TRBV11-3 and TRBJ1-1, with D perhaps TRBD1 (6 bases). V lost 1 base to trimming and J lost 5 bases, with 11 bases between them. The germline gives CDR1 SGHNT, CDR2 YENEEA. The CDR3 length is 14 residues. Variable domain in full (rest from reference TRBV11-3 and TRBJ1-1): EAGVVQSPRYKIIEKKQPVAFWCNPISGHNTLYWYLQNLGQGPELLIRYENEEAVDDSQLPKDRFSAERLKGVDSTLKIQPAELGDSAVYLCASSLGLGGTEAFFGQGTRLTVV.

The gene calls are TRBV4-1 and TRBJ2-2; 7 positions match TRBD1. CDR1 is MGHRA, CDR2 YSYEKL, per germline. The CDR3 spans 16 residues. The V segment lost 2 bases and the J segment 1 base; nucleotides outside the gene matches: 4. The DNA of the CDR3 is TGCGCCAGCAGCCAACGGGACAGCAGGAACACCGGGGAGCTGTTTTTT. Translation gives CASSQRDSRNTGELFF.

The chain combines TRBV27 with TRBJ1-1, with D uncertain. The CDR3 sequence is 15 residues long. Germline CDR1 reads MNHEY; CDR2 reads SMNVEV (reference sequence). Trimming removed 7 bases from V and 6 bases from J, with 21 bases in between. This CDR3 is CASTTLRVTKAEAFF. CDR3 in DNA: TGTGCCAGCACCACACTGAGGGTTACGAAGGCTGAAGCTTTCTTT.

V is TRBV27 and J is TRBJ2-1; 7 positions match TRBD2. V shed 7 bases, J shed 8 bases, and the junction held 8 bases outside the gene matches. The CDR3 length is 13 residues. The germline CDR1 and CDR2 sequences are MNHEY and SMNVEV (reference sequence). The CDR3 reads CASNFGAGDEQFF. As DNA, the CDR3 is TGTGCCAGCAACTTTGGGGCGGGAGATGAGCAGTTCTTC.

The chain carries TRBV7-9 and TRBJ1-3; TRBD1 matches 7 bases. Losses at the gene ends were 7 bases for V and 1 base for J; bases not matched to a gene: 10. Germline assignment: CDR1 SEHNR and CDR2 FQNEAQ (reference sequence). This CDR3 region has 16 residues. CDR3 amino acids: CASTLLRGTSGNTIYF. DNA for the CDR3: TGTGCCAGCACACTACTCAGGGGGACTTCTGGAAACACCATATATTTT.

The J gene is TRBJ2-7, the V gene TRBV4-2; D not resolved. The CDR3 is made up of 13 amino acids. Per the germline V gene, CDR1 is LGHNA and CDR2 is YNFKEQ. Trimming left V 0 bases short and J 3 bases short, with 6 bases between. CDR3 DNA sequence: TGTGCCAGCAGCCAAGACCCGGTCTACGAGCAGTACTTC. Protein: CASSQDPVYEQYF.

The sample holds one count of this clone. The CDR3: CASSALQGAEMNTEAFF. The CDR3 region has the DNA TGTGCCAGCAGCGCCCTGCAGGGGGCTGAGATGAACACTGAAGCTTTCTTT. This rearrangement joins TRBV5-8 to TRBJ1-1, with 8 bases that match TRBD1. The CDR3 runs to 17 residues. V gave up 4 bases and J gave up 0 bases; unmatched junction bases: 11. Germline CDR1 and CDR2: SGHTS and YDEGEE.

DNA for the CDR3: TGTGCCAGCAGCCCACTCGGGACTTCCCGCAATGAGCAGTTCTTC. It translates to CASSPLGTSRNEQFF. The chain employs TRBV5-8 and TRBJ2-1; a possible D gene is TRBD2 (6 bases). The CDR3 contains 15 residues. From germline, CDR1 is SGHTS and CDR2 YDEGEE. The germline V and J ends were trimmed by 4 bases and 6 bases, with 17 bases remaining between them.

J is TRBJ2-5 and V is TRBV11-3; possible D gene TRBD2, 6 bases. In germline, CDR1 is SGHNT, CDR2 YENEEA. Trimming removed 5 bases from V and 0 bases from J, with 10 bases in between. There are 14 residues in the CDR3. The CDR3 nucleotides read TGTGCCAGCAGCATCCGGGACTACCAAGAGACCCAGTACTTC. This encodes CASSIRDYQETQYF.

This clone was detected many times. The chain employs TRBV7-8 and TRBJ2-1, with 7 nucleotides matching TRBD1. The CDR3 is 12 residues long. The J segment lost 5 bases and the V segment lost 8 bases, leaving 3 bases of the junction unmatched. CDR1 SGHVS and CDR2 FQNEAQ come from the germline V gene. CDR3 in amino acids: CASGTADNEQFF. CDR3 DNA sequence: TGTGCCAGCGGGACAGCCGACAATGAGCAGTTCTTC.

V usage is TRBV5-1 and J usage is TRBJ1-4; no clear D. Trimming pared 0 bases from V and 4 bases from J, leaving 13 bases between. This CDR3 comprises 16 residues. The germline CDR1 and CDR2 sequences are SGHRS and YFSETQ. This CDR3 is CASSLGLGPGNEKLFF. CDR3 nucleotides: TGCGCCAGCAGCTTGGGTTTGGGTCCGGGTAATGAAAAACTGTTTTTT. Based on the CDR3 plus reference TRBV5-1 and TRBJ1-4, the full variable domain is KAGVTQTPRYLIKTRGQQVTLSCSPISGHRSVSWYQQTPGQGLQFLFEYFSETQRNKGNFPGRFSGRQFSNSRSEMNVSTLELGDSALYLCASSLGLGPGNEKLFFGSGTQLSVL.

The chain employs TRBV19 and TRBJ2-3, with D perhaps matching TRBD2 (6 bases). V was cut by 3 bases and J by 6 bases, with 22 bases left in between. Germline values: CDR1 LNHDA, CDR2 SQIVND (reference sequence). This CDR3 comprises 17 residues. This CDR3 is CASSMPTGTPHGDTQYF. The CDR3 DNA is TGTGCCAGTAGTATGCCAACCGGGACTCCTCATGGGGATACGCAGTATTTT. Based on the CDR3 plus reference TRBV19 and TRBJ2-3, the full variable domain is DGGITQSPKYLFRKEGQNVTLSCEQNLNHDAMYWYRQDPGQGLRLIYYSQIVNDFQKGDIAEGYSVSREKKESFPLTVTSAQKNPTAFYLCASSMPTGTPHGDTQYFGPGTRLTVL.

The chain joins TRBV29-1 to TRBJ2-2, with a possible D match to TRBD2 (5 bases). CDR3 size: 12 residues. CDR1 and CDR2 (germline): SQVTM, ANQGSEA. Between the trimmed V and J ends, which lost 4 bases and 6 bases, there was a span of 9 bases. The CDR3 sequence: CSVGRGPGELFF. As DNA, the CDR3 is TGCAGCGTTGGACGAGGGCCCGGGGAGCTGTTTTTT.

V gene TRBV9 combines with J gene TRBJ2-1; 16 nucleotides match TRBD2. CDR1 SGDLS and CDR2 YYNGEE come from the germline V gene. This CDR3 region has 17 residues. The V segment lost 0 bases and the J segment 6 bases; nucleotides outside the gene matches: 3. This CDR3 is CASSVVGTSGRVNEQFF. The CDR3 DNA is TGTGCCAGCAGCGTAGTGGGGACTAGCGGGAGGGTCAATGAGCAGTTCTTC.

The chain has TRBV9 and TRBJ1-2; 10 bases map to TRBD1. Germline V gives CDR1 SGDLS, CDR2 YYNGEE. CDR3 length: 13 residues. The trim removed 4 bases at V and 8 bases at J, leaving 5 bases unmatched. DNA of the CDR3: TGTGCCAGCAGCACCGGGACAGGGGAAGGCTACACCTTC. It specifies CASSTGTGEGYTF.